The 9 T cell receptor beta chains below all came from one sample that was sequenced in a study of blood T cell repertoires in COVID-19. The data were produced by immunoSEQ multiplex PCR, yet TCRdb's version contains in-frame clones alone and is incomplete. The sample contains 50,000 or so clones, around 90% of which appear only once. Sequencing was done on a sample of peripheral blood. Receptors originate from a human donor in a cohort sampled during active COVID-19.

This chain joins TRBV28 and TRBJ2-7, with D tentatively TRBD1 (5 bases). Trimming pared 3 bases from V and 2 bases from J, leaving 20 bases between. The CDR3 consists of 17 residues. Germline V gene data show CDR1 as MDHEN and CDR2 as SYDVKM. CDR3 nucleotides: TGTGCCAGCAGTTTCCCCCTTAGGGCAGGGTCGACCTACGAGCAGTACTTC. Protein sequence: CASSFPLRAGSTYEQYF. The variable domain in full, with the rest retrieved from reference TRBV28 and TRBJ2-7, is DVKVTQSSRYLVKRTGEKVFLECVQDMDHENMFWYRQDPGLGLRLIYFSYDVKMKEKGDIPEGYSVSREKKERFSLILESASTNQTSMYLCASSFPLRAGSTYEQYFGPGTRLTVT.

This sequence joins TRBV3-1 (or the pseudogene TRBV3-2) and TRBJ1-3; D is uncertain. Trimming cost V 3 bases and J 1 base, with 10 bases left between them. Germline V gene sequence: CDR1 LGHDT, CDR2 YNNKEL (reference sequence). The CDR3 loop spans 15 amino acids. In DNA, the CDR3 is TGTGCCAGCAGCCAGTTTCAGTATTCTGGAAACACCATATATTTT. Translated: CASSQFQYSGNTIYF.

CDR3 coding DNA: TGTGCCAGCAGCTCCCGGACTGGCTACGAGCAGTACGTC. It specifies CASSSRTGYEQYV. This sequence joins TRBV5-8 and TRBJ2-7, with D tentatively TRBD2 (5 bases). V lost 3 bases to trimming and J lost 3 bases, with 10 bases between them. The CDR3 is made up of 13 amino acids. Per germline, CDR1 SGHTS and CDR2 YDEGEE.

The chain couples TRBV19 to TRBJ2-2, with 8 bases aligning to TRBD1. The germline V gene encodes CDR1 LNHDA and CDR2 SQIVND (reference sequence). This CDR3 spans 15 amino acids. The J segment lost 7 bases and the V segment lost 3 bases, leaving 7 bases of the junction unmatched. The CDR3, as DNA: TGTGCCAGTAGTATCGGCCAGGGGGCCGGCGGGGAGCTGTTTTTT. This translates into CASSIGQGAGGELFF.

The chain couples TRBV20-1 to TRBJ2-3; a weak D match, TRBD1 (6 bases). CDR1 and CDR2 (germline): DFQATT, SNEGSKA (reference sequence). V was shortened by 5 bases and J by 10 bases, with 13 bases between the two germline ends. CDR3 length: 11 amino acids. CDR3 DNA sequence: TGCAGTGCTCTGGACAGTCCGGCGCAGTATTTT. Protein: CSALDSPAQYF.

The rearrangement uses TRBV19 and TRBJ1-1; D unresolved. The CDR3 has 13 residues. The germline V and J ends were trimmed by 8 bases and 0 bases, with 10 bases remaining between them. Germline values: CDR1 LNHDA, CDR2 SQIVND (reference sequence). CDR3 DNA sequence: TGTGCCAGTCAGATGGGCATGAACACTGAAGCTTTCTTT. Translated, it gives CASQMGMNTEAFF. The whole variable domain, remainder taken from reference TRBV19 and TRBJ1-1, is DGGITQSPKYLFRKEGQNVTLSCEQNLNHDAMYWYRQDPGQGLRLIYYSQIVNDFQKGDIAEGYSVSREKKESFPLTVTSAQKNPTAFYLCASQMGMNTEAFFGQGTRLTVV.

The V gene is TRBV28, the J gene TRBJ1-5; no definite D call. Germline CDR1 and CDR2: MDHEN and SYDVKM. Between the trimmed V and J ends, which lost 3 bases and 5 bases, there was a span of 14 bases. CDR3 length: 15 amino acids. The CDR3 nucleotides are TGTGCCAGCAGTTTGTGGCAGGTCGACCATCAGCCCCAGCATTTT. Its protein product is CASSLWQVDHQPQHF.

This chain links TRBV9 with TRBJ2-7, with a possible D match to TRBD2 (6 bases). The V and J ends lost 0 bases and 4 bases respectively, with 14 bases between them. Germline V gene sequence: CDR1 SGDLS, CDR2 YYNGEE. The CDR3 has 15 amino acids. CDR3 in amino acids: CASSVEYGAGYEQYF. For the CDR3, the DNA is TGTGCCAGCAGCGTAGAATACGGAGCGGGTTACGAGCAGTACTTC. Drawing the rest from reference TRBV9 and TRBJ2-7, the complete variable domain is DSGVTQTPKHLITATGQRVTLRCSPRSGDLSVYWYQQSLDQGLQFLIQYYNGEERAKGNILERFSAQQFPDLHSELNLSSLELGDSALYFCASSVEYGAGYEQYFGPGTRLTVT.

As regards this clone: The missing conserved phenylalanine or tryptophan at the end of this CDR3 makes a read error likely. The limits of the CDR3 on the DNA are not certain, so only TCRdb's listed CDR3 is given. The rearrangement links TRBV20-1 to TRBJ1-2; the table's D call, TRBD1, was not checked against the DNA. Germline V lookup: CDR1 DFQATT, CDR2 SNEGSKA (reference sequence). 9 amino acids form the CDR3, both terminal residues included. The chain's CDR3 is CSASVQGGI.